A selection of T cell receptor beta chains follows, all from one sample in a study of cytomegalovirus exposure and HLA in healthy donors. TCRdb's copy holds only in-frame clones and misses some; the assay was immunoSEQ multiplex PCR. The sample totals about 50,000 clones; its top ten clones hold 9% to 15%. The sequenced sample was PBMCs. The receptors come from a woman in her sixties in good health and CMV-seropositive. CDR3s include the opening cysteine and the closing phenylalanine or tryptophan. Each record gives: V gene, D gene, J gene, CDR3 protein, CDR3 DNA. D genes are given only for firm matches.

V gene: TRBV2
D gene: TRBD2
J gene: TRBJ2-7
CDR3 protein: CASGVGGIAYEQYF
CDR3 DNA: TGTGCCAGCGGGGTGGGGGGGATAGCCTACGAGCAGTACTTC

V gene: TRBV5-1
D gene: TRBD2
J gene: TRBJ2-1
CDR3 protein: CASSLDAGGSDNEQFF
CDR3 DNA: TGCGCCAGCAGCTTGGATGCGGGGGGCTCCGACAATGAGCAGTTCTTC

V gene: TRBV5-4
D gene: TRBD2
J gene: TRBJ2-3
CDR3 protein: CASSLGFGGDSTDTQYF
CDR3 DNA: TGTGCCAGCAGCTTGGGGTTCGGGGGGGATAGCACAGATACGCAGTATTTT

V gene: TRBV5-4
D gene: TRBD2
J gene: TRBJ2-2
CDR3 protein: CASSWGLAGGTGELFF
CDR3 DNA: TGTGCCAGCAGCTGGGGACTAGCGGGGGGTACCGGGGAGCTGTTTTTT

V gene: TRBV19
D gene: TRBD1
J gene: TRBJ1-2
CDR3 protein: CASRGFLRQGYGYTF
CDR3 DNA: TGTGCCAGTAGGGGCTTTCTGAGACAGGGCTATGGCTACACCTTC

V gene: TRBV6-5
D gene: -
J gene: TRBJ2-4
CDR3 protein: CASSYSPIAGKNIQYF
CDR3 DNA: TGTGCCAGCAGTTACTCTCCGATTGCAGGGAAAAACATTCAGTACTTC

V gene: TRBV20-1
D gene: TRBD1
J gene: TRBJ2-1
CDR3 protein: CSATQGHEQFF
CDR3 DNA: TGCAGTGCTACACAGGGGCATGAGCAGTTCTTC

V gene: TRBV5-4
D gene: TRBD1
J gene: TRBJ2-5
CDR3 protein: CASNPTGGAETQYF
CDR3 DNA: TGTGCCAGCAACCCGACAGGGGGCGCGGAGACCCAGTACTTC

V gene: TRBV10-3
D gene: -
J gene: TRBJ2-5
CDR3 protein: CAISYRGQETQYF
CDR3 DNA: TGTGCCATCAGTTACCGGGGCCAAGAGACCCAGTACTTC

V gene: TRBV7-2
D gene: TRBD1
J gene: TRBJ1-5
CDR3 protein: CASSSTGISNQPQHF
CDR3 DNA: TGTGCCAGCAGTTCGACAGGGATTAGCAATCAGCCCCAGCATTTT

V gene: TRBV29-1
D gene: TRBD2
J gene: TRBJ2-1
CDR3 protein: CSVENSGTNEQFF
CDR3 DNA: TGCAGCGTTGAAAATAGCGGGACTAATGAGCAGTTCTTC

V gene: TRBV2
D gene: TRBD1
J gene: TRBJ1-6
CDR3 protein: CASSELTGGYNSPLHF
CDR3 DNA: TGTGCCAGCAGTGAATTAACAGGGGGCTATAATTCACCCCTACACTTT

V gene: TRBV6-5
D gene: -
J gene: TRBJ2-7
CDR3 protein: CASSYRGSYEQYF
CDR3 DNA: TGTGCCAGCAGTTACCGGGGGTCCTACGAGCAGTACTTC

V gene: TRBV2
D gene: TRBD2
J gene: TRBJ2-7
CDR3 protein: CASSEYGGASYEQYF
CDR3 DNA: TGTGCCAGCAGTGAGTACGGGGGGGCCTCCTACGAGCAGTACTTC

V gene: TRBV19
D gene: TRBD2
J gene: TRBJ2-1
CDR3 protein: CASSIDIAGYNEQFF
CDR3 DNA: TGTGCCAGTAGCATCGACATAGCGGGGTACAATGAGCAGTTCTTC

V gene: TRBV5-4
D gene: TRBD2
J gene: TRBJ2-4
CDR3 protein: CASSLDGGGKNIQYF
CDR3 DNA: TGTGCCAGCAGCTTGGATGGCGGGGGAAAAAACATTCAGTACTTC

V gene: TRBV18
D gene: TRBD1
J gene: TRBJ2-3
CDR3 protein: CASSPADRDTDTQYF
CDR3 DNA: TGTGCCAGCTCACCGGCGGACAGGGACACAGATACGCAGTATTTT

V gene: TRBV16
D gene: -
J gene: TRBJ2-2
CDR3 protein: CASSQYPNTGELFF
CDR3 DNA: TGTGCCAGCAGCCAATATCCAAACACCGGGGAGCTGTTTTTT

V gene: TRBV27
D gene: -
J gene: TRBJ1-5
CDR3 protein: CASSWRGDQPQHF
CDR3 DNA: TGTGCCAGCAGTTGGCGGGGAGATCAGCCCCAGCATTTT

V gene: TRBV18
D gene: TRBD1
J gene: TRBJ1-6
CDR3 protein: CASSIGQGRPLHF
CDR3 DNA: TGTGCCAGCTCAATCGGACAGGGGAGGCCCCTCCACTTT

V gene: TRBV7-9
D gene: TRBD1
J gene: TRBJ2-7
CDR3 protein: CASSLFLDRGNYEQYF
CDR3 DNA: TGTGCCAGCAGCTTGTTCCTGGACAGGGGAAACTACGAGCAGTACTTC

V gene: TRBV18
D gene: TRBD1
J gene: TRBJ1-5
CDR3 protein: CASSPSAGTGGDQPQHF
CDR3 DNA: TGTGCCAGCTCACCATCTGCAGGGACAGGGGGCGATCAGCCCCAGCATTTT

V gene: TRBV4-3
D gene: TRBD1
J gene: TRBJ1-1
CDR3 protein: CASSQGTGLEAFF
CDR3 DNA: TGCGCCAGCAGCCAAGGGACAGGGCTTGAAGCTTTCTTT

V gene: TRBV7-9
D gene: TRBD1
J gene: TRBJ2-6
CDR3 protein: CASSLSGTGSSGANVLTF
CDR3 DNA: TGTGCCAGCAGCTTAAGTGGGACAGGCAGCTCTGGGGCCAACGTCCTGACTTTC

V gene: TRBV28
D gene: TRBD1
J gene: TRBJ1-1
CDR3 protein: CASSWGGQEYTEAFF
CDR3 DNA: TGTGCCAGCAGCTGGGGGGGACAGGAGTACACTGAAGCTTTCTTT

V gene: TRBV5-6
D gene: -
J gene: TRBJ2-1
CDR3 protein: CASSARLGEQFF
CDR3 DNA: TGTGCCAGCAGCGCGAGGCTAGGTGAGCAGTTCTTC

V gene: TRBV2
D gene: TRBD1
J gene: TRBJ2-3
CDR3 protein: CASSVDRGGTDTQYF
CDR3 DNA: TGTGCCAGCAGTGTAGACAGGGGTGGCACAGATACGCAGTATTTT

V gene: TRBV12-5
D gene: -
J gene: TRBJ1-5
CDR3 protein: CAAGGAQDEGMSNQPQHF
CDR3 DNA: TGTGCTGCTGGGGGCGCACAGGATGAAGGGATGAGCAATCAGCCCCAGCATTTT

V gene: TRBV13
D gene: TRBD1
J gene: TRBJ1-6
CDR3 protein: CASSLGGQNSPLHF
CDR3 DNA: TGTGCCAGCAGCTTAGGGGGACAGAATTCACCCCTCCACTTT

V gene: TRBV6-1
D gene: -
J gene: TRBJ2-1
CDR3 protein: CASSDVLVNNEQFF
CDR3 DNA: TGTGCCAGCAGTGATGTTCTAGTTAACAATGAGCAGTTCTTC

V gene: TRBV6-1
D gene: -
J gene: TRBJ1-1
CDR3 protein: CASSERNAIEAFF
CDR3 DNA: TGTGCCAGCAGTGAGAGGAATGCCATCGAAGCTTTCTTT

V gene: TRBV10-3
D gene: TRBD2
J gene: TRBJ2-5
CDR3 protein: CAISESTSGQETQYF
CDR3 DNA: TGTGCCATCAGTGAGTCTACTAGCGGTCAAGAGACCCAGTACTTC

V gene: TRBV29-1
D gene: -
J gene: TRBJ2-5
CDR3 protein: CSVAGAGQGQETQYF
CDR3 DNA: TGCAGCGTGGCGGGGGCAGGACAGGGCCAAGAGACCCAGTACTTC

V gene: TRBV5-1
D gene: TRBD1
J gene: TRBJ1-1
CDR3 protein: CASSLGQGAVTEAFF
CDR3 DNA: TGCGCCAGCAGCCTGGGACAGGGGGCTGTAACTGAAGCTTTCTTT

V gene: TRBV7-9
D gene: TRBD1
J gene: TRBJ2-7
CDR3 protein: CASSPQGTIYEQYF
CDR3 DNA: TGTGCCAGCAGCCCACAGGGGACAATCTACGAGCAGTACTTC

V gene: TRBV28
D gene: -
J gene: TRBJ1-5
CDR3 protein: CASSLLWTGNQPQHF
CDR3 DNA: TGTGCCAGCAGTTTACTCTGGACGGGAAATCAGCCCCAGCATTTT

V gene: TRBV5-1
D gene: TRBD2
J gene: TRBJ2-1
CDR3 protein: CASSSSPSGPYNEQFF
CDR3 DNA: TGCGCCAGCAGCTCCTCTCCTAGCGGACCCTACAATGAGCAGTTCTTC

V gene: TRBV19
D gene: -
J gene: TRBJ1-1
CDR3 protein: CASSIPARGDTEAFF
CDR3 DNA: TGTGCCAGTAGTATACCCGCTAGGGGCGACACTGAAGCTTTCTTT

V gene: TRBV27
D gene: -
J gene: TRBJ1-3
CDR3 protein: CASSPTGSGNTIYF
CDR3 DNA: TGTGCCAGCAGCCCTACAGGGTCTGGAAACACCATATATTTT

V gene: TRBV15
D gene: -
J gene: TRBJ2-5
CDR3 protein: CATGDYEGTQYF
CDR3 DNA: TGTGCCACCGGTGACTACGAGGGGACCCAGTACTTC